This T cell receptor beta chain was profiled in a study of blood T cells in healthy people across ages. Each donor had around 11 milliliters of peripheral blood drawn. RNA extraction gave at least 5 micrograms of total RNA per sample. This CDR3 comprises 14 residues. Germline V gene data show CDR1 as MDHEN and CDR2 as SYDVKM. With 1 base removed from V and 1 base from J, the gap between germline ends came to 8 bases. This clonotype was observed a few times. Together with a sample-barcoded 5' primer, a J-beta primer mix was included in a second PCR lasting about 7 to 11 cycles. TCRdb reprocessed the 5' RACE reads via MiXCR and lists one record per CDR3 protein. The sample carries under 1,000,000 distinct CDR3 sequences, 35% to 60% recorded once.

This TCR came from a man aged 80 or over in good health. The sequenced material came from blood. This sequence joins TRBV28 and TRBJ2-7; D is possibly TRBD2 (5 bases). The CDR3 loop is CASSLLATSYEQYF. CDR3 nucleotide sequence: TGTGCCAGCAGTTTATTAGCGACTTCCTACGAGCAGTACTTC.